This entry features one TCR beta chain sequence. The entry originates in a study of blood T cell repertoires in COVID-19. Profiling relied on immunoSEQ multiplex PCR, and the TCRdb table lists in-frame clones only, not all of them. Here the sample spans some 120,000 clones, 92% being singletons. The CDR3 sequence is 13 residues long. V was clipped by 5 bases and J by 3 bases; unmatched bases: 2. CDR1 SGHVS and CDR2 FNYEAQ come from the germline V gene. The receptor was derived from a man in his forties or fifties with COVID-19, enrolled during active disease. This rearrangement joins TRBV7-6 to TRBJ2-7, with 9 bases fitting TRBD1. Sequenced: peripheral blood. Written as DNA, the CDR3 is TGTGCCAGCAGCCGGGACAGGGACTACGAGCAGTACTTC. Its protein product is CASSRDRDYEQYF.